The 22 T cell receptor beta chains below come from one sample, sequenced in a study of lymphopenia after photon versus proton radiotherapy. Sequencing was performed with immunoSEQ multiplex PCR; in TCRdb, only in-frame clones are kept and a portion is missing. The table lists approximately 29,000 clones, approximately 84% of them singletons. Sequenced material: peripheral blood, taken from a patient treated with proton-based radiotherapy. Receptors were obtained from a woman in her sixties or seventies with pancreatic cancer.

As to this clone: At one end, the junction sequence differs from germline, possibly due to a read error. The sample contains more than one DNA sequence encoding this CDR3. V and J are TRBV6-5 and TRBJ2-1, with 7 nucleotides matching TRBD2. There are 13 residues in the CDR3. The germline V gene has CDR1 MNHEY and CDR2 SVGAGI. CDR3 protein: CASSRTSNYEQFF. CDR3 coding DNA: TGTGCCAGCAGTCGGACTAGTAACTATGAGCAATTCTTC.

V gene TRBV28 combines with J gene TRBJ1-4; maybe TRBD1 (5 bases). Trimming took 4 bases from V and 13 from J, leaving 16 bases between them. CDR3 length: 13 residues. Germline V lookup: CDR1 MDHEN, CDR2 SYDVKM. CDR3 sequence reads: CASSSPGRGVLFF. As DNA, the CDR3 is TGTGCCAGCAGTTCCCCGGGACGGGGTGTACTGTTTTTT.

The rearrangement uses TRBV29-1 and TRBJ1-2; maybe TRBD1 (6 bases). From germline, CDR1 is SQVTM and CDR2 ANQGSEA. This CDR3 is 14 amino acids long. The V and J ends lost 1 base and 0 bases respectively, with 9 bases between them. The DNA of the CDR3 is TGCAGCGTTGAAGGGACAGCCTCTAACTATGGCTACACCTTC. Protein sequence: CSVEGTASNYGYTF.

This chain links TRBV28 with TRBJ2-1; 8 bases line up with TRBD2. The CDR3 is made up of 15 amino acids. With 3 bases clipped from V and 8 bases from J, the junction kept 9 bases outside the gene matches. Germline V gene data show CDR1 as MDHEN and CDR2 as SYDVKM. CDR3 region: CASSLFSAGGDEQFF. The CDR3 DNA is TGTGCCAGCAGTTTGTTTTCCGCGGGGGGCGATGAGCAGTTCTTC.

This chain connects TRBV7-9 to TRBJ2-3, with D possibly matching TRBD1 (5 bases). Germline CDR1 reads SEHNR; CDR2 reads FQNEAQ (reference sequence). Trimming took 10 bases from V and 2 from J, leaving 16 bases between them. The CDR3 is made up of 14 amino acids. CDR3 sequence: CATQTVEFTDTQYF. The CDR3 nucleotides read TGTGCCACCCAGACAGTAGAATTCACAGATACGCAGTATTTT.

This clone has a handful of counts. This rearrangement joins TRBV5-1 to TRBJ2-1; D is unclear. Trimming removed 2 bases from V and 4 bases from J, with 7 bases in between. The CDR3 is 13 residues long. The germline gives CDR1 SGHRS, CDR2 YFSETQ. CDR3 protein: CASSFTPYNEQFF. The CDR3 DNA reads TGCGCCAGCAGCTTCACCCCGTACAATGAGCAGTTCTTC.

V is TRBV2 and J is TRBJ2-2, with 14 bases fitting TRBD2. Per germline, CDR1 SNHLY and CDR2 FYNNEI. Unmatched junction bases numbered 3, after V lost 6 bases and J lost 6 bases. CDR3 length: 15 amino acids. The CDR3, as DNA: TGTGCCAGCAGGGGGACTAGCGGGAGCCCCGGGGAGCTGTTTTTT. It specifies CASRGTSGSPGELFF.

The V and J genes are TRBV4-1 and TRBJ1-4; TRBD1 matches at 7 bases. Germline CDR1 MGHRA, CDR2 YSYEKL. The CDR3 spans 15 residues. The J segment lost 3 bases and the V segment lost 4 bases, leaving 5 bases of the junction unmatched. The CDR3: CASSLHGTANEKLFF. CDR3 sequence (DNA): TGCGCCAGCAGCCTCCACGGGACAGCTAATGAAAAACTGTTTTTT.

Regarding this clone: The junction departs from germline at one end; a sequencing error may be responsible. For the CDR3, the DNA is TGTGCCAGCAGCTCCCCTCCTGGGGCCCAAATGCCCTTC. Its translation is CASSSPPGAQMPF. V gene TRBV11-2 combines with J gene TRBJ1-2, with D possibly TRBD1 on 5 matching bases. CDR1 and CDR2 from the germline V gene are SGHAT and FQNNGV. This CDR3 has 13 amino acids.

The chain recombines TRBV7-9 with TRBJ2-1, with 11 nucleotides matching TRBD2. J was trimmed by 10 bases and V by 5 bases; bases with no gene match: 16. This CDR3 has 17 amino acids. CDR1 and CDR2 from the germline V gene are SEHNR and FQNEAQ (reference sequence). The CDR3 sequence is CASSLKALAGGINEQFF. In DNA form, the CDR3 reads TGTGCCAGCAGCCTAAAAGCCCTAGCGGGAGGTATCAACGAGCAGTTCTTC. The full variable domain, completed using reference TRBV7-9 and TRBJ2-1, is DTGVSQNPRHKITKRGQNVTFRCDPISEHNRLYWYRQTLGQGPEFLTYFQNEAQLEKSRLLSDRFSAERPKGSFSTLEIQRTEQGDSAMYLCASSLKALAGGINEQFFGPGTRLTVL.

The rearrangement uses TRBV30 and TRBJ2-7; 7 nucleotides line up with TRBD2. CDR1 GTSNPN and CDR2 SVGIG come from the germline V gene (reference sequence). The CDR3 has 14 residues. V was pared by 0 bases and J by 1 base, with 3 bases of the junction left unmatched. CDR3 residues: CAWSVSGGSYEQYF. The CDR3 nucleotides read TGTGCCTGGAGTGTATCGGGGGGATCCTACGAGCAGTACTTC.

CDR3 DNA: TGTGCCAGCAGTGATTATAATGGCTACACCTTC. Translation: CASSDYNGYTF. This chain uses TRBV28 with TRBJ1-2; no definite D call. The V and J ends lost 5 bases and 6 bases respectively, with 7 bases between them. The CDR3 covers 11 residues. From germline, CDR1 is MDHEN and CDR2 SYDVKM.

The CDR3 DNA is TGTGCCACCAGCAGAGGAGGGGCTAGCGGGGGCTCCTACGAGCAGTACTTC. This translates into CATSRGGASGGSYEQYF. V and J are TRBV15 and TRBJ2-7, with TRBD2 matching over 10 bases. The CDR3 totals 17 residues. In germline, CDR1 is LNHNV, CDR2 YYDKDF (reference sequence). J lost 0 bases, V lost 1 base, and 6 bases had no gene match.

V usage is TRBV28 and J usage is TRBJ2-5; TRBD2 matches 10 bases. The J call may be wrong; the DNA end is better matched by TRBJ2-7. The CDR3 has 15 residues. Germline V gene data show CDR1 as MDHEN and CDR2 as SYDVKM. CDR3 DNA sequence: TGTGCCAGCAGTCGCGCTAGCGGGAGATGGGACGAGCAGTACTTC. It encodes CASSRASGRWDEQYF.

This chain connects TRBV18 to TRBJ2-1; 10 bases line up with TRBD2. The V gene end was trimmed by 3 bases and the J gene end by 6 bases; junction bases not matched to a gene: 5. This CDR3 contains 15 residues. Germline lookup yields CDR1 KGHSH and CDR2 LQKENI. The CDR3 loop reads CASSPSGRASNEQFF. The CDR3 DNA reads TGTGCCAGCTCACCCAGCGGGAGGGCCTCCAATGAGCAGTTCTTC.

The V and J genes are TRBV27 and TRBJ1-6; D not certain. The CDR3 sequence is 16 residues long. With 6 bases removed from V and 3 bases from J, the gap between germline ends came to 15 bases. Per germline, CDR1 MNHEY and CDR2 SMNVEV (reference sequence). In nucleotides, the CDR3 is TGTGCCAGCAGAGTTGATTCGGGCCACTATAATTCACCCCTCCACTTT. This codes for CASRVDSGHYNSPLHF.

V gene TRBV28 combines with J gene TRBJ1-1; D remains unclear. The V end lost 3 bases, the J end lost 6 bases, and 8 bases lay between the germline ends. Germline V gene sequence: CDR1 MDHEN, CDR2 SYDVKM. The CDR3 runs to 12 residues. The CDR3 reads CASSFRPAEAFF. CDR3 nucleotides: TGTGCCAGCAGTTTCAGGCCGGCTGAAGCTTTCTTT.

The V gene is TRBV6-6, the J gene TRBJ1-2; D is possibly TRBD1 (6 bases). Trimming removed 0 bases at V and 2 bases at J, with 7 bases between. CDR1 and CDR2 (germline): MNHNY, SVGAGI (reference sequence). This CDR3 is 14 amino acids long. CDR3 DNA: TGTGCCAGCAGTTACTCGGGACAAAACTATGGCTACACCTTC. This codes for CASSYSGQNYGYTF.

The chain couples TRBV28 to TRBJ2-3, with 9 bases identical to TRBD2. The germline CDR1 and CDR2 sequences are MDHEN and SYDVKM. The CDR3 runs 19 residues. J lost 4 bases, V lost 3 bases, and 17 bases had no gene match. CDR3 protein: CASSFISLLAGAWADTQYF. As DNA, the CDR3 is TGTGCCAGCAGTTTCATATCCCTTTTAGCGGGAGCCTGGGCAGATACGCAGTATTTT. The full variable domain, its missing parts supplied by reference TRBV28 and TRBJ2-3, is DVKVTQSSRYLVKRTGEKVFLECVQDMDHENMFWYRQDPGLGLRLIYFSYDVKMKEKGDIPEGYSVSREKKERFSLILESASTNQTSMYLCASSFISLLAGAWADTQYFGPGTRLTVL.

The rearrangement links TRBV6-6 to TRBJ2-1; D gene uncertain. Per germline, CDR1 MNHNY and CDR2 SVGAGI (reference sequence). There are 12 residues in the CDR3. The V and J ends lost 4 bases and 9 bases respectively, with 10 bases between them. The CDR3 spells CASSSKGPEQFF. CDR3 nucleotides: TGTGCCAGCAGTTCAAAAGGGCCTGAGCAGTTCTTC.

The chain recombines TRBV14 with TRBJ2-7; D is possibly TRBD1 (6 bases). The V gene's germline CDR1 is SGHDN and CDR2 FVKESK. V dropped 3 bases and J dropped 6 bases, with 15 bases sitting between them. The length of the CDR3 is 14 residues. CDR3 sequence: CASSQKPQGAEQYF. The CDR3, as DNA: TGTGCCAGCAGCCAGAAACCACAGGGAGCCGAGCAGTACTTC.

This clone has only a few counts. The chain uses TRBV15 and TRBJ2-1; no clear D. V was shortened by 3 bases and J by 3 bases, with 9 bases between the two germline ends. Germline V gene lookup returns CDR1 LNHNV and CDR2 YYDKDF (reference sequence). The CDR3 totals 14 residues. The CDR3 region has the DNA TGTGCCACCAGCAGTCAACATTACTACAATGAGCAGTTCTTC. Amino acid sequence: CATSSQHYYNEQFF.